This T cell receptor (beta chain) came from a study of blood T cells in healthy people across ages. The CDR3 spans 11 residues. The germline gives CDR1 DFQATT, CDR2 SNEGSKA (reference sequence). Alongside a J-beta primer mix, a sample-barcoded 5' primer served in a second PCR lasting roughly 6 to 11 cycles. TCRdb passed the 5' RACE reads through MiXCR, listing each CDR3 protein once. Here the sample spans 540,000 or so distinct CDR3 sequences, 40% to 55% being singletons. Isolating PBMCs gave at least 6 million of these cells per sample. This clonotype was seen a handful of times. This TCR derives from a man older than 75 in good health. Source material: blood. The chain combines TRBV20-1 with TRBJ2-3, with D possibly matching TRBD2 (5 bases). This CDR3 is CSSPEADTQYF. CDR3 nucleotide sequence: TGCAGCTCTCCGGAGGCAGATACGCAGTATTTT.